The next 13 T cell receptor beta chains were all read from a single sample in a study of somatic mutations in cytotoxic T cells in rheumatoid arthritis. Clones were sequenced by immunoSEQ multiplex PCR, and TCRdb holds only the in-frame ones, with some missing. The repertoire consists of about 14,000 clones, with around four fifths occurring once and the leading ten covering approximately 15%. Sequencing was carried out using CD8+ T cells sorted from blood. The receptor source for this set is an adult with rheumatoid arthritis.

The chain has TRBV6-1 and TRBJ2-1; 9 bases match TRBD1. Germline CDR1 reads MNHNS; CDR2 reads SASEGT. The CDR3 is made up of 15 amino acids. The J segment lost 7 bases and the V segment lost 3 bases, leaving 7 bases of the junction unmatched. CDR3 nucleotide sequence: TGTGCCAGCAGTGAGTGGGGACAGGGAAGGAATGAGCAGTTCTTC. Protein: CASSEWGQGRNEQFF.

The chain uses TRBV7-3 and TRBJ1-1; perhaps TRBD1 as D (5 bases). CDR3 length: 16 amino acids. Germline CDR1 and CDR2: SGHTA and FQGTGA. The V end lost 5 bases, the J end lost 6 bases, and 22 bases lay between the germline ends. The CDR3 sequence is CASSPGVQGPGAEAFF. The CDR3 DNA follows: TGTGCCAGCAGCCCTGGGGTTCAGGGACCTGGCGCTGAAGCTTTCTTT.

The DNA of the CDR3 is TGTGCCAGCAGCCTTGGACGGAACACTGAAGCTTTCTTT. This encodes CASSLGRNTEAFF. The rearrangement uses TRBV11-2 and TRBJ1-1; D remains unclear. The CDR3 totals 13 residues. Deletions cut 5 bases from V and 1 base from J, with 8 bases between. Germline assignment: CDR1 SGHAT and CDR2 FQNNGV.

V is TRBV7-8 and J is TRBJ2-1, with 11 bases that match TRBD2. Trimming cost V 2 bases and J 8 bases; bases outside gene matches: 5. Germline V gene data show CDR1 as SGHVS and CDR2 as FQNEAQ. The CDR3 is 15 residues long. The CDR3, as DNA: TGTGCCAGCAGCTTACTAGCGGGGGGTACAGATGAGCAGTTCTTC. Its translation is CASSLLAGGTDEQFF.

The chain combines TRBV4-1 with TRBJ2-1; TRBD2 is a possible D gene (6 bases). The CDR3 has 18 amino acids. Germline V lookup: CDR1 MGHRA, CDR2 YSYEKL. Trimming stripped 3 bases from V and 9 bases from J, with 27 bases between. The CDR3 DNA sequence: TGCGCCAGCAGCCATCCCTCCACCCAATCAGGGACCGGGGGTGAGCAGTTCTTC. Residues: CASSHPSTQSGTGGEQFF.

The chain employs TRBV6-1 and TRBJ2-3, with 9 bases fitting TRBD2. Germline V gives CDR1 MNHNS, CDR2 SASEGT. The junction had 2 bases not matched to a gene; V was cut back by 2 bases and J by 8 bases. The CDR3 consists of 13 residues. The CDR3 region is CASSEPGLATQYF. DNA for the CDR3: TGTGCCAGCAGTGAACCGGGACTAGCTACGCAGTATTTT.

The CDR3 region has the DNA TGTGCCAGCAGCTCCCTGGGTCAGAACACCGGGGAGCTGTTTTTT. Protein: CASSSLGQNTGELFF. The chain employs TRBV7-2 and TRBJ2-2; D remains unclear. V dropped 4 bases and J dropped 1 base, with 10 bases sitting between them. Germline V gene sequence: CDR1 SGHTA, CDR2 FQGNSA. The CDR3 spans 15 residues.

The chain employs TRBV5-8 and TRBJ2-7; 11 positions match TRBD2. CDR3 length: 15 amino acids. In germline, CDR1 is SGHTS, CDR2 YDEGEE. J was trimmed by 0 bases and V by 3 bases; bases with no gene match: 2. This CDR3 is CASSSLAGASYEQYF. The CDR3, as DNA: TGTGCCAGCAGCTCACTAGCGGGGGCCTCCTACGAGCAGTACTTC.

In regard to this clone: Other DNA sequences in this specimen translate into the identical CDR3. The chain recombines TRBV5-6 with TRBJ1-2, with TRBD1 matching 9 bases. V shed 4 bases and J 7 bases; nucleotides not matched to a gene: 8. From germline, CDR1 is SGHDT and CDR2 YYEEEE. The CDR3 consists of 14 residues. The CDR3 here is CASSPGTGLFGYTF. The CDR3 nucleotides are TGTGCCAGCAGCCCCGGGACAGGGCTGTTTGGCTACACCTTC.

The CDR3 nucleotides read TGTGCCAGCAGTCCCCGGACAGGGGTCCATGGCTACACCTTC. Its translation: CASSPRTGVHGYTF. This sequence joins TRBV28 and TRBJ1-2; 9 nucleotides agree with TRBD1. The CDR3 runs to 14 residues. Trimming took 5 bases from V and 6 from J; bases not matched to a gene: 7. Germline V gives CDR1 MDHEN, CDR2 SYDVKM.

This clone was counted once. The chain joins TRBV5-1 to TRBJ1-1, with D maybe TRBD1 (5 bases). The V end lost 5 bases, the J end lost 5 bases, and 13 bases lay between the germline ends. The germline CDR1 and CDR2 sequences are SGHRS and YFSETQ. The CDR3 is 13 residues long. The CDR3 spells CASRATRVTEAFF. The DNA for the CDR3 is TGCGCCAGCAGGGCCACCAGGGTGACTGAAGCTTTCTTT.

The chain carries TRBV6-5 and TRBJ1-1, with D perhaps TRBD1 (6 bases). The CDR3 length is 12 residues. Germline assignment: CDR1 MNHEY and CDR2 SVGAGI. Trimming took off 2 bases at V and 11 bases at J, with 12 bases between the two ends. CDR3: CASSYLGGHAFF. In nucleotides, the CDR3 is TGTGCCAGCAGTTACCTCGGGGGACACGCTTTCTTT.

The rearrangement joins TRBV28 to TRBJ2-7; 7 bases are a match to TRBD2. V shed 5 bases and J 6 bases; nucleotides not matched to a gene: 16. Germline values: CDR1 MDHEN, CDR2 SYDVKM. This CDR3 has 16 residues. The CDR3 DNA sequence: TGTGCCAGCAGTCCTCCCGGTCCGACCGGGGGGAGCGAGCAGTACTTC. It yields the protein CASSPPGPTGGSEQYF.